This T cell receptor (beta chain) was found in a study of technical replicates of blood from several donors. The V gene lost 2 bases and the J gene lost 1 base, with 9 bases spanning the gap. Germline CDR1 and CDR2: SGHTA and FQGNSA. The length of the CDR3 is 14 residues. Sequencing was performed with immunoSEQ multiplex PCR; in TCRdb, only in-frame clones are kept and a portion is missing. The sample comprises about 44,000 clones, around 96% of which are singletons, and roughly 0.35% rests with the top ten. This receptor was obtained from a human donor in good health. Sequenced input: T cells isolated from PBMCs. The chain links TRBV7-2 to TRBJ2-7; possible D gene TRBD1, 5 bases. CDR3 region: CASSLWGSSYEQYF. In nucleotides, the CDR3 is TGTGCCAGCAGCTTATGGGGCTCTTCCTACGAGCAGTACTTC.